These T cell receptor beta chains were read from a single sample in a study of cytomegalovirus exposure and HLA in healthy donors. Profiled with immunoSEQ multiplex PCR; TCRdb holds only in-frame clones, not every one. Of 180,000 or so clones listed, over 70% are singletons. Material: PBMCs. The receptors were gathered from a female donor in good health and CMV-seronegative. CDR3s include the opening cysteine and the closing phenylalanine or tryptophan. Each record gives: J gene, V gene, D gene, clone size, CDR3 protein, CDR3 DNA. D genes are given only for firm matches. Clone size is given for some rows only: seen once, a few or many times, or a class if the clone is expanded.

TRBJ1-5 | TRBV30 | . | . | CAWSRGYGGYQPQHF | TGTGCCTGGAGTCGAGGATACGGGGGTTATCAGCCCCAGCATTTT
TRBJ1-5 | TRBV6-5 | TRBD1 | . | CASSRTGTGSQPQHF | TGTGCCAGCAGTAGGACAGGGACCGGCAGTCAGCCCCAGCATTTT
TRBJ1-4 | TRBV19 | TRBD1 | once | CASSVTGGRGKLFF | TGTGCCAGTAGTGTAACAGGGGGGCGAGGAAAACTGTTTTTT
TRBJ1-5 | TRBV19 | TRBD1 | few | CASSRQGANQPQHF | TGTGCCAGTAGTCGACAGGGGGCGAATCAGCCCCAGCATTTT
TRBJ2-3 | TRBV11-3 | TRBD1 | . | CASSLAGTGGEDTQYF | TGTGCCAGCAGCTTAGCAGGGACAGGGGGCGAGGATACGCAGTATTTT
TRBJ1-4 | TRBV6-5 | TRBD1 | . | CASSRDRGNEKLFF | TGTGCCAGCAGCCGGGACAGGGGAAACGAAAAACTGTTTTTT
TRBJ2-2 | TRBV19 | . | . | CASSDRVTGELFF | TGTGCCAGTAGCGACAGAGTCACCGGGGAGCTGTTTTTT
TRBJ1-3 | TRBV27 | . | . | CASSLGQPYSGNTIYF | TGTGCCAGCAGTTTGGGGCAGCCATACTCTGGAAACACCATATATTTT
TRBJ1-4 | TRBV19 | . | few | CASSSPATNEKLFF | TGTGCCAGTAGTAGCCCAGCAACTAATGAAAAACTGTTTTTT
TRBJ2-5 | TRBV14 | . | . | CASSQKTHRTHQETQYF | TGTGCCAGCAGCCAAAAAACCCACAGGACCCACCAAGAGACCCAGTACTTC
TRBJ2-1 | TRBV27 | TRBD2 | . | CASSLEGTSVTYNEQFF | TGTGCCAGCAGTTTAGAAGGGACTAGCGTAACTTACAATGAGCAGTTCTTC
TRBJ2-2 | TRBV14 | . | once | CASSQLTHANTGELFF | TGTGCCAGCAGCCAATTGACTCACGCGAACACCGGGGAGCTGTTTTTT
TRBJ1-6 | TRBV14 | . | . | CASSQDREWMGNSPLHF | TGTGCCAGCAGCCAAGATAGGGAGTGGATGGGTAATTCACCCCTCCACTTT
TRBJ2-7 | TRBV13 | TRBD2 | . | CASSPGLAYEQYF | TGTGCCAGCAGCCCGGGACTAGCGTACGAGCAGTACTTC
TRBJ2-3 | TRBV27 | TRBD2 | few | CASSLSMASGGGTDTQYF | TGTGCCAGCAGTTTATCGATGGCTAGCGGGGGTGGGACAGATACGCAGTATTTT
TRBJ1-4 | TRBV30 | . | . | CAWRESGDEKLFF | TGTGCCTGGAGGGAATCAGGTGATGAAAAACTGTTTTTT
TRBJ2-3 | TRBV2 | TRBD2 | . | CASSNRLARTDTQYF | TGTGCCAGCAGCAATCGACTAGCCCGCACAGATACGCAGTATTTT
TRBJ2-1 | TRBV7-3 | TRBD2 | . | CASSPGTSLGEQFF | TGTGCCAGCAGCCCCGGGACTAGCCTCGGTGAGCAGTTCTTC
TRBJ2-1 | TRBV27 | TRBD1 | . | CASSVGTGANEQFF | TGTGCCAGCAGTGTGGGGACAGGGGCCAATGAGCAGTTCTTC
TRBJ1-2 | TRBV19 | TRBD1 | . | CASSLTGEGYTF | TGTGCCAGTAGCCTGACAGGGGAAGGCTACACCTTC
TRBJ2-6 | TRBV19 | TRBD2 | few | CASSTSPTGGPTGANVLTF | TGTGCCAGTAGTACCAGCCCAACGGGGGGGCCCACTGGGGCCAACGTCCTGACTTTC
TRBJ1-1 | TRBV6-6 | TRBD1 | . | CASSYSGQGNTEAFF | TGTGCCAGCAGTTACTCAGGACAGGGGAACACTGAAGCTTTCTTT
TRBJ1-1 | TRBV7-2 | TRBD1 | . | CASSLADRGKAFF | TGTGCCAGCAGCTTAGCGGACAGGGGGAAAGCTTTCTTT
TRBJ1-5 | TRBV28 | . | . | CASSFRGSQPQHF | TGTGCCAGCAGCTTTAGGGGGTCTCAGCCCCAGCATTTT
TRBJ2-7 | TRBV28 | TRBD1 | . | CASFDRGYEQYF | TGTGCCAGCTTTGACAGGGGGTATGAGCAGTACTTC
TRBJ2-1 | TRBV11-2 | . | . | CASSRAQGYYNEQFF | TGTGCCAGCAGCCGGGCTCAGGGGTATTACAATGAGCAGTTCTTC
TRBJ1-2 | TRBV10-1 | . | . | CASSWTSYGYTF | TGCGCCAGCAGTTGGACATCCTATGGCTACACCTTC
TRBJ1-1 | TRBV30 | TRBD1 | . | CAWDDTGVGAFF | TGTGCCTGGGACGACACAGGGGTGGGGGCTTTCTTT
TRBJ1-2 | TRBV19 | TRBD1 | few | CASSSPGTGGAYGYTF | TGTGCCAGTAGTTCTCCCGGGACAGGGGGCGCCTATGGCTACACCTTC
TRBJ1-2 | TRBV6-1 | TRBD1 | . | CASSATGQGIYGYTF | TGTGCCAGCAGTGCTACGGGACAGGGAATCTATGGCTACACCTTC
TRBJ1-1 | TRBV7-2 | TRBD1 | . | CASSLLTGAEAFF | TGTGCCAGCAGCTTACTTACAGGGGCTGAAGCTTTCTTT
TRBJ1-4 | TRBV28 | TRBD1 | . | CASSSPDRGKEKLFF | TGTGCCAGCAGTTCGCCGGACAGGGGTAAGGAAAAACTGTTTTTT